This T cell receptor beta chain was sequenced in a study of T cells in Graves' hyperthyroidism and ophthalmopathy. This clonotype was seen more than once but under ten times. Clinicians diagnosed patients from clinical symptoms, serum thyroxine and TRAb, thyroid ultrasound and orbital computed tomography. Fresh 10 ml peripheral blood yielded PBMCs. The length of the CDR3 is 16 residues. Per germline, CDR1 SGHNT and CDR2 YYREEE (reference sequence). V was pared by 4 bases and J by 1 base, with 17 bases between. Amplified TCR beta CDR3 regions came from RNA transcripts. HTBI primers were used for first-round RT-PCR of the TCR CDR3. TCRdb re-called the multiplex PCR reads with MiXCR, one entry per CDR3 protein. The repertoire holds about 420,000 distinct CDR3 sequences, with more than 15% as singletons.

Material: blood. The rearrangement joins TRBV5-4 to TRBJ2-5; D perhaps matches TRBD2 (6 bases). The TCR was taken from a woman between 18 and 29 years old with Graves' hyperthyroidism. The CDR3 here is CASSGRASAVQETQYF. The CDR3 DNA reads as TGTGCCAGCAGCGGGCGCGCTAGCGCAGTCCAAGAGACCCAGTACTTC.